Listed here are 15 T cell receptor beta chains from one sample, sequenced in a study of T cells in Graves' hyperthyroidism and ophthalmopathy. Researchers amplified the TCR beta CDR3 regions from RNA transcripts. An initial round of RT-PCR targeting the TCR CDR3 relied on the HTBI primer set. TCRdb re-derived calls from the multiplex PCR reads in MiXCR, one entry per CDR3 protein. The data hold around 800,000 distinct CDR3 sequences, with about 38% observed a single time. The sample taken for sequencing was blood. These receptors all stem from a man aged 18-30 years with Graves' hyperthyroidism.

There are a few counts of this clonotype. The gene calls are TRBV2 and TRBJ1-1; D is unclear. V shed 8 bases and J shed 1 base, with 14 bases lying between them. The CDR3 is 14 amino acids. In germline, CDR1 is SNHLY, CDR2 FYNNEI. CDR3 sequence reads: CASDGADPNTEAFF. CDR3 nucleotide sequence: TGTGCCAGCGACGGCGCAGACCCGAACACTGAAGCTTTCTTT.

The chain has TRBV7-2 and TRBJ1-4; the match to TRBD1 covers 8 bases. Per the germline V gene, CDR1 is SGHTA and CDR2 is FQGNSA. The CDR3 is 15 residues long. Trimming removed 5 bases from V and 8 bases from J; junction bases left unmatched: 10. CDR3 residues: CASSQQGGAGEKLFF. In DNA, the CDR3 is TGTGCCAGCAGCCAACAGGGGGGGGCCGGAGAAAAACTGTTTTTT.

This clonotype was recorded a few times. The DNA of the CDR3 is TGTGCCAGCAGTTTAGGAAACAGGGGTGAGCAGCCCCAGCATTTT. Amino acid sequence: CASSLGNRGEQPQHF. This sequence joins TRBV12-3 or TRBV12-4 and TRBJ1-5; 7 bases fit TRBD1. The CDR3 runs to 15 residues. J lost 7 bases, V lost 1 base, and 7 bases had no gene match.

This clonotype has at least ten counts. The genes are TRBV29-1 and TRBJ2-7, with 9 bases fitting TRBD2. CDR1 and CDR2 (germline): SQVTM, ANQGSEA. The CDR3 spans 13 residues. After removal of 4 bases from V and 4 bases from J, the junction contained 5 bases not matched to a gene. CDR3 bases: TGCAGCGTTGTTAGCGGGAGAAATTACGAGCAGTACTTC. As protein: CSVVSGRNYEQYF.

This CDR3 reads CASSLGAGAGSYEQYF. DNA of the CDR3: TGTGCCAGCAGCTTAGGGGCGGGGGCAGGTTCCTACGAGCAGTACTTC. V usage is TRBV7-2 and J usage is TRBJ2-7; possibly TRBD2 for D (7 bases). CDR3 length: 16 amino acids. Trimming stripped 1 base from V and 1 base from J, with 14 bases between. Germline V gene sequence: CDR1 SGHTA, CDR2 FQGNSA. Filled out from reference TRBV7-2 and TRBJ2-7, the complete variable domain reads GAGVSQSPSNKVTEKGKDVELRCDPISGHTALYWYRQSLGQGLEFLIYFQGNSAPDKSGLPSDRFSAERTGGSVSTLTIQRTQQEDSAVYLCASSLGAGAGSYEQYFGPGTRLTVT.

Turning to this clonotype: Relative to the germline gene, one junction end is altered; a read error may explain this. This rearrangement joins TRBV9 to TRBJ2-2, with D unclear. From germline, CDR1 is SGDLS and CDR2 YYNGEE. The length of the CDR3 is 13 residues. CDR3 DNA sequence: TGTGCCAGCGGCGTCTTAGGCACCGGGGAGCTGTTTTTT. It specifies CASGVLGTGELFF.

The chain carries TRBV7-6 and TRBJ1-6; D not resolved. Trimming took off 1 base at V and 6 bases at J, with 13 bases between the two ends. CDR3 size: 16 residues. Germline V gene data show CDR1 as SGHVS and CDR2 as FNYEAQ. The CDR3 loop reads CASSLVARATNSPLHF. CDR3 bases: TGTGCCAGCAGCTTAGTGGCGAGAGCAACTAATTCACCCCTCCACTTT.

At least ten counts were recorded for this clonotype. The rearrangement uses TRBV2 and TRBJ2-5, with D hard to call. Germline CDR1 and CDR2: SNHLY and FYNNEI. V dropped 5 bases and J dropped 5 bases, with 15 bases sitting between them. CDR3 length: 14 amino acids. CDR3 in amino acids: CASSLSRFWETQYF. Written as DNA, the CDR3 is TGTGCCAGCAGTCTTAGTCGATTCTGGGAGACCCAGTACTTC.

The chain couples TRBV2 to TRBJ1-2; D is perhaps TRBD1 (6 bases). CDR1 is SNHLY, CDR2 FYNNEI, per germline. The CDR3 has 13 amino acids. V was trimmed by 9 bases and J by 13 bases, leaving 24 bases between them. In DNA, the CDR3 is TGTGCCAGAGGGGACAATCGCCAGGCGGAGGGCACCTTC. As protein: CARGDNRQAEGTF.

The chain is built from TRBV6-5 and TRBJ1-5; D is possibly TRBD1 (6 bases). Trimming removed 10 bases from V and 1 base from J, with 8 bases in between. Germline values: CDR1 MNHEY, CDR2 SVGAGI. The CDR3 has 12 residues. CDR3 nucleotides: TGTGCCACAGGGGTAAGCAATCAGCCCCAGCATTTT. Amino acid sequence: CATGVSNQPQHF.

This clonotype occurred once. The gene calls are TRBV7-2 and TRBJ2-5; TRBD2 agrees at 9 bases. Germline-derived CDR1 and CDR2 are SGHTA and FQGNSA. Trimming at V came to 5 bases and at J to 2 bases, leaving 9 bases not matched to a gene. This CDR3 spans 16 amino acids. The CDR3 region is CASSPQLAGYQETQYF. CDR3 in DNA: TGTGCCAGCAGCCCCCAGCTAGCGGGGTATCAAGAGACCCAGTACTTC.

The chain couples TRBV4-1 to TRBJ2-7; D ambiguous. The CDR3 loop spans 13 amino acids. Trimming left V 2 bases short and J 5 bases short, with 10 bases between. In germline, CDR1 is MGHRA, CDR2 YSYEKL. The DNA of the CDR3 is TGCGCCAGCAGCCAAAAAGGTGTGGACGAGCAGTACTTC. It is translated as CASSQKGVDEQYF.

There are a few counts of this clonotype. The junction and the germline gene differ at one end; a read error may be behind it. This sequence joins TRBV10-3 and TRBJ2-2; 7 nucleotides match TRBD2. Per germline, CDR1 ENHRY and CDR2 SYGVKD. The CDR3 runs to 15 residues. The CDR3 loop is CASSFVAGDTGELFF. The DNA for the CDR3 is TGTGCCAGCAGTTTCGTGGCGGGGGACACCGGGGAGCTGTTTTTT.

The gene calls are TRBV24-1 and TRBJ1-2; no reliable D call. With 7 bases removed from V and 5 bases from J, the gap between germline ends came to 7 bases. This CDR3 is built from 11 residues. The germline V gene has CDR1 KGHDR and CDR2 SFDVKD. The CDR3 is CATRVNYGYTF. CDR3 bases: TGTGCCACCAGGGTGAATTATGGCTACACCTTC.

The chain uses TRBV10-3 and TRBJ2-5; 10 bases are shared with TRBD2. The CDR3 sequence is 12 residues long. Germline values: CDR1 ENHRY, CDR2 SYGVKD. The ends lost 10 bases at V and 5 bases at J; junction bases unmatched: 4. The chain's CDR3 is CATGTSAETQYF. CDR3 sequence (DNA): TGTGCCACCGGGACTAGCGCTGAGACCCAGTACTTC.